This section outlines one T cell receptor beta chain sequence together with its context. The antigen remains undetermined. Germline loops: CDR1 SGHDT, CDR2 YYEEEE. The CDR3 runs to 15 residues. V lost 2 bases and J lost 5; bases outside the gene matches: 2. Assay execution took place at the deep level. The authors distributed each subset's genomic DNA evenly over several immunoSEQ plates. Clones were sequenced by immunoSEQ multiplex PCR, and TCRdb holds only the in-frame ones, with some missing. The sample consists of about 980,000 clones, approximately 80% of them appearing once. The data were obtained in a study of shared clonotypes between healthy human individuals. General study results and limits: Clonotypes shared by all four donors outscored non-shared clonotypes in generation probability. Naive subsets tended to show greater estimated richness than memory subsets.

Sequenced: memory CD4+ T cells sorted from blood. This sample's subset: CD45RA-negative fraction. The V gene is TRBV5-6, the J gene TRBJ1-6; TRBD1 matches 9 bases. The clonotype originates from a man aged 18 to 30 in good health. The CDR3 DNA is TGTGCCAGCAGCTTTACAGGGGGCAATAATTCACCCCTCCACTTT. Residues: CASSFTGGNNSPLHF.